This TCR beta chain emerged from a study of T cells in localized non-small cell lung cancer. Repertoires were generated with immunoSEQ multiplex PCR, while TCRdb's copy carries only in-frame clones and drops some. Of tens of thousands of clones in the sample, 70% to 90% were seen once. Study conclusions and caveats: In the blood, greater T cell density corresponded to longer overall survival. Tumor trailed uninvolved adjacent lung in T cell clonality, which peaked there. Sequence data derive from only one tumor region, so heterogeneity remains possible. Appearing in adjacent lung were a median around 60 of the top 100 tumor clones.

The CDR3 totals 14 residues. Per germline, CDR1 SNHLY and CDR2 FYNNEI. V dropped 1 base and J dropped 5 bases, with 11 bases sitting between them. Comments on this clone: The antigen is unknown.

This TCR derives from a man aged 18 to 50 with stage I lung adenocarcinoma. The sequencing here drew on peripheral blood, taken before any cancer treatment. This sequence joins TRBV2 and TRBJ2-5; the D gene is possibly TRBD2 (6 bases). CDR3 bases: TGTGCCAGCAGTGAAGGGAGGGGTGGTGAGACCCAGTACTTC. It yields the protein CASSEGRGGETQYF.